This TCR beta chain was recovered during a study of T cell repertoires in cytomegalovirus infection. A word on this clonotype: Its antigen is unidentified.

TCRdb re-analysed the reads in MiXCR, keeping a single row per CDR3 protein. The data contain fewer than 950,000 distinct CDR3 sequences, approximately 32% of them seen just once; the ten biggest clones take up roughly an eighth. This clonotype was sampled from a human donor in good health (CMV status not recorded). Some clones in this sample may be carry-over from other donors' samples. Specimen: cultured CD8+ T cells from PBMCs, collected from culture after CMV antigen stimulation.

CDR3 in amino acids: CASSLEGKGIYGYTF. Here the CDR3 DNA reads TGTGCCAGCAGTTTAGAGGGGAAAGGGATCTATGGCTACACCTTC. The rearrangement links TRBV27 to TRBJ1-2; tentative D call: TRBD1 (5 bases). From germline, CDR1 is MNHEY and CDR2 SMNVEV (reference sequence). The ends were cut back, 2 bases at V and 4 bases at J, with 14 bases in the middle. CDR3 length equals 15 residues.